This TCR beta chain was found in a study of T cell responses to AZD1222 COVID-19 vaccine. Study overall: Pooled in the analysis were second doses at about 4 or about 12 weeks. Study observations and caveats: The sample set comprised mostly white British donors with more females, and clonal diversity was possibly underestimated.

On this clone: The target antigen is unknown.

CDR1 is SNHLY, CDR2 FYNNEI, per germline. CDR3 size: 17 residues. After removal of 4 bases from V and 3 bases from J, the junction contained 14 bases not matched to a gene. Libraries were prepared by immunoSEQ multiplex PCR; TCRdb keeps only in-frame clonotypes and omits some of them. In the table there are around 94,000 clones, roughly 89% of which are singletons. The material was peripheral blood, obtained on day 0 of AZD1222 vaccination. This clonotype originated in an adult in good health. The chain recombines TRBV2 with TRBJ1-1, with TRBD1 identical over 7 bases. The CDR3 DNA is TGTGCCAGCAGTGTAAAACAGGGGTCAGGGAAGTACACTGAAGCTTTCTTT. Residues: CASSVKQGSGKYTEAFF.